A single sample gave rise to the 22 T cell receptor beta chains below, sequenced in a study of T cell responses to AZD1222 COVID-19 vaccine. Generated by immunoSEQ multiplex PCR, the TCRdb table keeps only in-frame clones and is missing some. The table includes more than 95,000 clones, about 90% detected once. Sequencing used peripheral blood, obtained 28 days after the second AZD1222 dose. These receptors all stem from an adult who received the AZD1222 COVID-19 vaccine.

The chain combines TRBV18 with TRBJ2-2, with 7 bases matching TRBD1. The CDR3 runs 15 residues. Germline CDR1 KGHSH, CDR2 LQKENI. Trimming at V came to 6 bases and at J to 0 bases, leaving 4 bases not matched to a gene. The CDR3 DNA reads TGTGCCAGCTCCTCCGGGACAGCGAACACCGGGGAGCTGTTTTTT. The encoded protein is CASSSGTANTGELFF.

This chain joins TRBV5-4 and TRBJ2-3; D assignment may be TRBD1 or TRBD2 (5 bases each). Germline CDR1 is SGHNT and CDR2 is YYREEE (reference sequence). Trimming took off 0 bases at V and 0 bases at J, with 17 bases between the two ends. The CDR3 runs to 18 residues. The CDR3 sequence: CASSLAGASPASTDTQYF. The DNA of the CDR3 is TGTGCCAGCAGCTTGGCTGGGGCTAGCCCAGCTAGCACAGATACGCAGTATTTT.

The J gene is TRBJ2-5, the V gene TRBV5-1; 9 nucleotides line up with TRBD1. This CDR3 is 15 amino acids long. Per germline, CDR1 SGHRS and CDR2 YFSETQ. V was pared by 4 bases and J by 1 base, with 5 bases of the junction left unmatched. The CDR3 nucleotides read TGCGCCAGCAGCGGGACGACAGGGGGCCAAGAGACCCAGTACTTC. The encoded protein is CASSGTTGGQETQYF.

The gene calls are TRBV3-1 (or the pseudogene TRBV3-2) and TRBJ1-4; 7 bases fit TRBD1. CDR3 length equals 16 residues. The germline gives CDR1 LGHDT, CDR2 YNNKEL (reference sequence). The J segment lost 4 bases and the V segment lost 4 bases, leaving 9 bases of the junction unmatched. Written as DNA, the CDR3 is TGTGCCAGCAGCCCTAAACCCGACAGGGTTAATGAAAAACTGTTTTTT. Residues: CASSPKPDRVNEKLFF.

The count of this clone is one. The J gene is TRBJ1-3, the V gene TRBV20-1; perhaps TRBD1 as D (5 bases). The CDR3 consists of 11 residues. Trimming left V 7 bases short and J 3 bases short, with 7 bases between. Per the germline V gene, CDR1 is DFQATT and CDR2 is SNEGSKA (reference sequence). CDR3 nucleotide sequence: TGCAGTGGAGACAGTGGAAACACCATATATTTT. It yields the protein CSGDSGNTIYF.

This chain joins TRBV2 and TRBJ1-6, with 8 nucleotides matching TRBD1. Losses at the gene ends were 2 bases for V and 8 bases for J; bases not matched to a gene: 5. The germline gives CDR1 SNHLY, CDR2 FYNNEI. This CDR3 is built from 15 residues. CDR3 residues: CASSESQGADSPLHF. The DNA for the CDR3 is TGTGCCAGCAGTGAATCTCAGGGGGCGGATTCACCCCTCCACTTT. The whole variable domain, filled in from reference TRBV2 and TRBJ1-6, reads EPEVTQTPSHQVTQMGQEVILRCVPISNHLYFYWYRQILGQKVEFLVSFYNNEISEKSEIFDDQFSVERPDGSNFTLKIRSTKLEDSAMYFCASSESQGADSPLHFGNGTRLTVT.

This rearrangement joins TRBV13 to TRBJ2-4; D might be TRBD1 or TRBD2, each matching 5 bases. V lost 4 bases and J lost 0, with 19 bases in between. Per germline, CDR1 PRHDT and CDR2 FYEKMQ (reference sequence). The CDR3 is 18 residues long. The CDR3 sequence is CASSSRDPALIAKNIQYF. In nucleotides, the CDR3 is TGTGCCAGCAGCTCCCGGGACCCGGCCCTTATAGCCAAAAACATTCAGTACTTC.

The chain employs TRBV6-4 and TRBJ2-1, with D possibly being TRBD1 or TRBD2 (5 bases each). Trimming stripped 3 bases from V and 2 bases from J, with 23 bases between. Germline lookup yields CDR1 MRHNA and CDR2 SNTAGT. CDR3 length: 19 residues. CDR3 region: CASSDKGQGWGVTYNEQFF. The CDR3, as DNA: TGTGCCAGCAGTGATAAGGGTCAGGGTTGGGGAGTCACCTACAATGAGCAGTTCTTC.

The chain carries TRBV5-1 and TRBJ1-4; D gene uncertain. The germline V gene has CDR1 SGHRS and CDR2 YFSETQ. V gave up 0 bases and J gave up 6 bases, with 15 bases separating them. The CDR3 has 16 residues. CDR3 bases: TGCGCCAGCAGCTTGGGCCCTCTAGGTGTAGATGAAAAACTGTTTTTT. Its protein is CASSLGPLGVDEKLFF.

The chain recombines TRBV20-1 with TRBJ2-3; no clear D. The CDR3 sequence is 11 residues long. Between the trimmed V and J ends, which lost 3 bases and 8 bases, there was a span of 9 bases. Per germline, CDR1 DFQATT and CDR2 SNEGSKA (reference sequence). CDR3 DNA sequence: TGCAGTGCTAGCACACCTCCTACGCAGTATTTT. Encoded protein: CSASTPPTQYF.

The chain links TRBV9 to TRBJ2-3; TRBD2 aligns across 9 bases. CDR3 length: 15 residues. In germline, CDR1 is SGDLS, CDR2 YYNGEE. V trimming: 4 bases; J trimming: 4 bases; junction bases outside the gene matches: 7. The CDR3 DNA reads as TGTGCCAGCAGCAGTAGCGGGAGAGGGGCAGATACGCAGTATTTT. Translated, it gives CASSSSGRGADTQYF.

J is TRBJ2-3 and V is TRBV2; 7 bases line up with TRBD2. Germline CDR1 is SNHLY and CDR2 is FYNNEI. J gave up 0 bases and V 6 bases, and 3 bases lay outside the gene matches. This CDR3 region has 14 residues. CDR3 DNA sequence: TGTGCCAGCAGAAGCGGGGCTAGCACAGATACGCAGTATTTT. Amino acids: CASRSGASTDTQYF.

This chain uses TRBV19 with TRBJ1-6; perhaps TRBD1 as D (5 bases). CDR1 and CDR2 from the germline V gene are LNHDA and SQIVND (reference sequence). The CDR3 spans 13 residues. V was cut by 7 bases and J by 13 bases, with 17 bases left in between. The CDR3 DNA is TGTGCCAGTATGGAGGGGCGCCTTTCCCCCCTCCACTTT. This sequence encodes CASMEGRLSPLHF.

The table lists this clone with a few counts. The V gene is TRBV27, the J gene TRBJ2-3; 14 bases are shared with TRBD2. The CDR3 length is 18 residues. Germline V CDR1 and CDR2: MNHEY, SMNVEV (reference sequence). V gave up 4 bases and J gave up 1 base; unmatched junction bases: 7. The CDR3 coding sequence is TGTGCCAGCAGTTCGGGACTAGCGGGAGATGTCGGCACAGATACGCAGTATTTT. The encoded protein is CASSSGLAGDVGTDTQYF.

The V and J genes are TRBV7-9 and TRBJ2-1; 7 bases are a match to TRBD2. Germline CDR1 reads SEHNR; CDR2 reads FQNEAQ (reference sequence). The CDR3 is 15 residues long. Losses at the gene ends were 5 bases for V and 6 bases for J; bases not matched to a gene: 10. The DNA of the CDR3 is TGTGCCAGCAGCGGGAACCGGGACTACCGCAATGAGCAGTTCTTC. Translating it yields CASSGNRDYRNEQFF.

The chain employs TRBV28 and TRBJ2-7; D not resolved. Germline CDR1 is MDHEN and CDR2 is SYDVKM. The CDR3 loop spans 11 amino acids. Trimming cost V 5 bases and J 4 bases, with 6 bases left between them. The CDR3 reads CASSQGYEQYF. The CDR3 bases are TGTGCCAGCAGTCAAGGGTACGAGCAGTACTTC.

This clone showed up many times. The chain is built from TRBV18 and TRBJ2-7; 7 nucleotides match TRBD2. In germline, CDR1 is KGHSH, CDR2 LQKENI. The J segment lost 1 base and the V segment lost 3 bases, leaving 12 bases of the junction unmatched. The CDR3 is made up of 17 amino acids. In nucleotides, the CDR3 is TGTGCCAGCTCACCGGTCAGGGTGTCTAGCGGTTCCTACGAGCAGTACTTC. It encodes CASSPVRVSSGSYEQYF.

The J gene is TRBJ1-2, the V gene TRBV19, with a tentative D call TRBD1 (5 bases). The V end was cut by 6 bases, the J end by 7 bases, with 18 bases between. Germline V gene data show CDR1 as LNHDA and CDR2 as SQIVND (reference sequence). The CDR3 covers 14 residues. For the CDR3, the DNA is TGTGCCAGTAGCGGGGGTTTAAGGCCGGGTGGCTACACCTTC. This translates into CASSGGLRPGGYTF.

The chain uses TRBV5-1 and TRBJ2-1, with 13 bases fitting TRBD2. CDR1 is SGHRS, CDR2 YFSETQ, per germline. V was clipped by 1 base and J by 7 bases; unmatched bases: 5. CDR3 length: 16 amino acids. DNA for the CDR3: TGCGCCAGCAGCTTGACTAGCGGGAGGGCCTCGAATGAGCAGTTCTTC. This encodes CASSLTSGRASNEQFF.

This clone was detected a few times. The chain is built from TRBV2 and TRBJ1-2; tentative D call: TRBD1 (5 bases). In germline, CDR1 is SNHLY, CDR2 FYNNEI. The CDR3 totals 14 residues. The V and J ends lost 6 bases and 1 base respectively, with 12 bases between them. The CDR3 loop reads CASRQQVFNYGYTF. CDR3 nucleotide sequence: TGTGCCAGCAGGCAACAGGTCTTTAACTATGGCTACACCTTC.

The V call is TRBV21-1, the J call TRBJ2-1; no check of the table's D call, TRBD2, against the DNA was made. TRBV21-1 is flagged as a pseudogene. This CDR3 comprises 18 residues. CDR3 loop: CASVRTSGRAYAYNEQFF. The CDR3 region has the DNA TGTGCCAGCGTCCGGACTAGCGGGAGGGCCTATGCTTACAATGAGCAGTTCTTC.

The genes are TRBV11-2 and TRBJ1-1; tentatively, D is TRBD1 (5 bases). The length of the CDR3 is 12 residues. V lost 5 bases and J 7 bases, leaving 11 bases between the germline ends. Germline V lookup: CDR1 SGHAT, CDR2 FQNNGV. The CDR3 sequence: CASSERGGEAFF. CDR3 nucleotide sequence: TGTGCCAGCAGCGAAAGGGGCGGTGAAGCTTTCTTT.